These T cell receptor beta chains were read from a single sample in a study of shared clonotypes between healthy human individuals. Produced via immunoSEQ multiplex PCR; TCRdb's table is partial and in-frame only. Among about 2 million clones listed, approximately 95% were seen once. Sequencing used naive CD4+ T cells sorted from blood. These receptors were taken from a man between 18 and 29 years old in good health. The CDR3 runs from the conserved cysteine through the conserved F or W. The D gene is left open where the match is weak.

D: TRBD1; J: TRBJ2-5; V: TRBV6-5; DNA: TGTGCCAGCAGTTACTCGGCCCAGGGGGCTAGAGAGACCCAGTACTTC; CDR3: CASSYSAQGARETQYF
D: .; J: TRBJ1-1; V: TRBV6-1; DNA: TGTGCCAGCAGTGAAGAAGGGACGGCCGGGGAAGCTTTCTTT; CDR3: CASSEEGTAGEAFF
D: TRBD2; J: TRBJ2-3; V: TRBV6-1; DNA: TGTGCCAGCAGAGAGGCGGGGGGGACAGATACGCAGTATTTT; CDR3: CASREAGGTDTQYF
D: .; J: TRBJ2-5; V: TRBV25-1; DNA: TGTGCCGCCTCCGGGATCGAACAAGAGACCCAGTACTTC; CDR3: CAASGIEQETQYF
D: TRBD1; J: TRBJ2-2; V: TRBV5-1; DNA: TGCGCCAGCAGCCCCCTGGGACAGACGAACACCGGGGAGCTGTTTTTT; CDR3: CASSPLGQTNTGELFF
D: .; J: TRBJ1-4; V: TRBV18; DNA: TGTGCCAGCTCACCACCGGGCAGGGAAAATGAAAAACTGTTTTTT; CDR3: CASSPPGRENEKLFF
D: TRBD1; J: TRBJ1-2; V: TRBV6-5; DNA: TGTGCCAGCAGTGGGACAGGGGCCCTTAACTATGGCTACACCTTC; CDR3: CASSGTGALNYGYTF
D: TRBD1; J: TRBJ2-7; V: TRBV6-6; DNA: TGTGCCAGCAGTGCCTCGACAGGGGGCACGTACGAGCAGTACTTC; CDR3: CASSASTGGTYEQYF
D: .; J: TRBJ2-3; V: TRBV5-5; DNA: TGTGCCAGCAGCTTGAAGACTATCGCAGATACGCAGTATTTT; CDR3: CASSLKTIADTQYF
D: .; J: TRBJ1-6; V: TRBV5-6; DNA: TGTGCCAGCAGACTCCGGGACACAAAATGCTCCTATAATTCACCCCTCCACTTT; CDR3: CASRLRDTKCSYNSPLHF
D: .; J: TRBJ1-1; V: TRBV5-6; DNA: TGTGCCAGCATCAAACAGGAGGGTCGGACCCTGAACACTGAAGCTTTCTTT; CDR3: CASIKQEGRTLNTEAFF
D: .; J: TRBJ2-2; V: TRBV6-1; DNA: TGTGCCAGCAGTGTTCTGCCAGCGAACACCGGGGAGCTGTTTTTT; CDR3: CASSVLPANTGELFF
D: TRBD1; J: TRBJ1-2; V: TRBV7-9; DNA: TGTGCCAGCAGCTGGACTGGACAGGGGGTTAGAAGTGGCTACACCTTC; CDR3: CASSWTGQGVRSGYTF
D: .; J: TRBJ1-2; V: TRBV5-1; DNA: TGCGCCAGCACCAAGGCGGGAGGATATGGCTACACCTTC; CDR3: CASTKAGGYGYTF
D: .; J: TRBJ2-1; V: TRBV7-9; DNA: TGTGCCAGCAGCTTAGGAAGCGGGGAATTGACAGGGAAGTTCTTC; CDR3: CASSLGSGELTGKFF
D: .; J: TRBJ2-5; V: TRBV7-8; DNA: TGTGCCAGCAGCTTAGCTGTTAGCTCGGCCCAGTACTTC; CDR3: CASSLAVSSAQYF
D: .; J: TRBJ1-5; V: TRBV7-2; DNA: TGTGCCAGCAGCTCGAGTGGAAACGAGCGGACCCAGCATTTT; CDR3: CASSSSGNERTQHF
D: .; J: TRBJ1-2; V: TRBV4-2; DNA: TGTGCCAGCAGCCAAGTGGGTTATGGCTACACCTTC; CDR3: CASSQVGYGYTF
D: TRBD1; J: TRBJ1-4; V: TRBV11-3; DNA: TGTGCCAGCAGCCCGGGACAGGGAACGGAAAAACTGTTTTTT; CDR3: CASSPGQGTEKLFF
D: TRBD2; J: TRBJ2-2; V: TRBV4-1; DNA: TGCGCCAGCAGCCAAGTAGCTAGCGGAGTAACCGGGGAGCTGTTTTTT; CDR3: CASSQVASGVTGELFF
D: .; J: TRBJ2-7; V: TRBV10-3; DNA: TGTGCCATCAGTGAATATTGGGACGGCAACGAGCAGTACTTC; CDR3: CAISEYWDGNEQYF
D: .; J: TRBJ2-2; V: TRBV5-1; DNA: TGCGCCAGCACCCCCCGCAGATTCACCGGGGAGCTGTTTTTT; CDR3: CASTPRRFTGELFF
D: .; J: TRBJ1-1; V: TRBV19; DNA: TGTGCCAGTAGTCACCCCGGGGCAGTGAACACTGAAGCTTTCTTT; CDR3: CASSHPGAVNTEAFF